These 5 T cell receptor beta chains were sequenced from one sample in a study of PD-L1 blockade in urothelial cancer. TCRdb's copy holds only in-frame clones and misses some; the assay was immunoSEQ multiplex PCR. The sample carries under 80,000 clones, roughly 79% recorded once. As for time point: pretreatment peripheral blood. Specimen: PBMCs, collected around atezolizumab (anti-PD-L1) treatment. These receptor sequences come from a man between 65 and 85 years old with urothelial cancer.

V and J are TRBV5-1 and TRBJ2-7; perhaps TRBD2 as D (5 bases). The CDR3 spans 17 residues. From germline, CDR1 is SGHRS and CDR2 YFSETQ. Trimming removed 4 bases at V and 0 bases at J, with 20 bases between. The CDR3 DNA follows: TGCGCCAGCAGCCCCGGGTATGGAGGCCTAAGCTCCTACGAGCAGTACTTC. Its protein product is CASSPGYGGLSSYEQYF.

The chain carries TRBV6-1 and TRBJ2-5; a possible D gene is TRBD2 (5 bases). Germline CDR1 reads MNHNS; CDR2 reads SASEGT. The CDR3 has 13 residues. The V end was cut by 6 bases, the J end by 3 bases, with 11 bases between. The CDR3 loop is CASRWAGEETQYF. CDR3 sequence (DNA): TGTGCCAGCAGGTGGGCCGGGGAAGAGACCCAGTACTTC.

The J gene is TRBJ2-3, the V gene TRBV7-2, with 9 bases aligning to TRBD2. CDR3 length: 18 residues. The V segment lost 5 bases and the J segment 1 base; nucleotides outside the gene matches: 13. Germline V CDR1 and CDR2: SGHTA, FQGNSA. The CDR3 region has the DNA TGTGCCAGCAGCCCCCGGTCGGCGGGGGGGCCCGGCACAGATACGCAGTATTTT. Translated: CASSPRSAGGPGTDTQYF.

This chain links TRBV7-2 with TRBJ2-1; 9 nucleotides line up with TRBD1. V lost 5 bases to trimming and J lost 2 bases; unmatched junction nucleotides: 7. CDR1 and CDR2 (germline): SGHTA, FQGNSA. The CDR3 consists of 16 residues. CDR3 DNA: TGTGCCAGCAGCACAGACGGGACAGGGACCTACAATGAGCAGTTCTTC. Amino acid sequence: CASSTDGTGTYNEQFF.

The CDR3 nucleotides read TGTGCCAGCAGTCGGACTAGCGGGGGCCACTACGAGCAGTACTTC. Translated: CASSRTSGGHYEQYF. The chain employs TRBV6-5 and TRBJ2-7; 13 bases are a match to TRBD2. The V segment lost 5 bases and the J segment 3 bases; nucleotides outside the gene matches: 4. Germline-derived CDR1 and CDR2 are MNHEY and SVGAGI. The CDR3 is 15 residues long.